This T cell receptor beta chain emerged from a study of T cells in Graves' hyperthyroidism and ophthalmopathy. At the level of the study: Prior to any treatment, at the point of initial diagnosis, peripheral blood was collected.

Ophthalmopathy cases met thresholds of Clinical Activity Score at least 3, NOSPECS grade at least 4 and duration under 3 months. Lactation, pregnancy, other autoimmune disease or uncontrolled infection excluded patients. Cells are PBMCs isolated from approximately 9.2 ml of fresh blood. The TCR beta CDR3 regions underwent amplification using RNA transcripts as the source. With the HTBI primer set, the TCR CDR3 went through a first round of RT-PCR. TCRdb reprocessed the multiplex PCR reads with MiXCR, giving one entry per CDR3 protein. The sample records over 400,000 distinct CDR3 sequences, under 15% being singletons. This CDR3 contains 13 residues. Trimming at V came to 0 bases and at J to 7 bases, leaving 0 bases not matched to a gene. The germline V gene has CDR1 DFQATT and CDR2 SNEGSKA (reference sequence). In this sample, this clonotype turned up many times.

The V gene is TRBV20-1, the J gene TRBJ2-1; 10 nucleotides align to TRBD2. What was sequenced was blood. This receptor was taken from a man aged 18-30 years with Graves' ophthalmopathy. This CDR3 is CSAREGLANEQFF. The CDR3 coding sequence is TGCAGTGCTAGAGAGGGACTAGCGAATGAGCAGTTCTTC.